Below are 26 T cell receptor beta chains sequenced from a single sample in a study of T cells in Graves' hyperthyroidism and ophthalmopathy. From RNA transcripts, TCR beta CDR3 regions were amplified. RT-PCR in the first round (using the HTBI primer set) targeted the TCR CDR3. MiXCR, applied by TCRdb to the multiplex PCR reads, yields one record per CDR3 protein. Among a few hundred thousand distinct CDR3 sequences listed, about 13% were seen once. Input material: blood. The receptors were sampled from a young woman with Graves' hyperthyroidism.

This clonotype was picked up many times. This chain connects TRBV12-3 or TRBV12-4 to TRBJ1-2; unclear D gene. This CDR3 contains 12 residues. With 6 bases removed from V and 1 base from J, the gap between germline ends came to 6 bases. CDR3 DNA sequence: TGTGCCAGCAGGCGCGATAACTATGGCTACACCTTC. As protein: CASRRDNYGYTF.

J is TRBJ1-4 and V is TRBV20-1, with D hard to call. The germline V gene has CDR1 DFQATT and CDR2 SNEGSKA (reference sequence). V was cut by 0 bases and J by 7 bases, with 6 bases left in between. The length of the CDR3 is 12 residues. The CDR3 loop is CSARDLTEKLFF. The DNA of the CDR3 is TGCAGTGCTAGAGATCTAACTGAAAAACTGTTTTTT.

This clonotype was picked up many times. The chain carries TRBV28 and TRBJ1-4; 7 bases align to TRBD1. From germline, CDR1 is MDHEN and CDR2 SYDVKM. CDR3 length: 15 residues. With V trimmed by 5 bases and J by 4 bases, 7 bases remained unmatched. For the CDR3, the DNA is TGTGCCAGCAGTCCCCGGGACAGACTTAATGAAAAACTGTTTTTT. This translates into CASSPRDRLNEKLFF.

This clonotype was seen at least ten times. CDR3 nucleotide sequence: TGTGCCAGCACCCGTAACGAGGGGAACACTGAAGCTTTCTTT. It is translated as CASTRNEGNTEAFF. The chain recombines TRBV12-3 or TRBV12-4 with TRBJ1-1; D is ambiguous. Trimming took off 7 bases at V and 1 base at J, with 13 bases between the two ends. CDR3 size: 14 residues.

This clonotype was counted many times. The CDR3 here is CASSPRETTNEKLFF. The CDR3 DNA reads TGTGCCAGCTCACCAAGGGAAACGACTAATGAAAAACTGTTTTTT. The chain combines TRBV18 with TRBJ1-4, with D unclear. There are 15 residues in the CDR3. The germline V and J ends were trimmed by 2 bases and 2 bases, with 9 bases remaining between them. Per germline, CDR1 KGHSH and CDR2 LQKENI.

This clonotype occurred many times. The chain carries TRBV6-2 or TRBV6-3 and TRBJ1-2; D is uncertain. CDR1 MNHEY and CDR2 SVGEGT come from the germline V gene. V lost 0 bases to trimming and J lost 8 bases, with 16 bases between them. The CDR3 runs to 15 residues. The CDR3 sequence is CASSYSRSGAEGYTF. CDR3 DNA: TGTGCCAGCAGTTACTCGAGGAGCGGTGCAGAAGGCTACACCTTC.

This clonotype appeared many times. The V and J genes are TRBV19 and TRBJ1-5; 7 bases align to TRBD1. V lost 1 base, J lost 3 bases, and 9 bases stayed unmatched. Germline lookup yields CDR1 LNHDA and CDR2 SQIVND (reference sequence). The CDR3 is made up of 17 amino acids. CDR3 residues: CASSIGPGTVSNQPQHF. CDR3 nucleotide sequence: TGTGCCAGTAGTATAGGCCCCGGGACAGTTTCCAATCAGCCCCAGCATTTT.

The table lists this clonotype with many counts. The chain has TRBV6-5 and TRBJ1-4, with 8 positions matching TRBD1. The CDR3 totals 13 residues. J was trimmed by 8 bases and V by 2 bases; bases with no gene match: 1. In germline, CDR1 is MNHEY, CDR2 SVGAGI. The chain's CDR3 is CASSYRDREKLFF. The CDR3, as DNA: TGTGCCAGCAGTTACCGGGACAGGGAAAAACTGTTTTTT.

The sample holds many counts of this clonotype. The V call is TRBV5-4, the J call TRBJ1-4; D is ambiguous. V dropped 0 bases and J dropped 2 bases, with 17 bases sitting between them. CDR3 size: 18 residues. The germline V gene has CDR1 SGHNT and CDR2 YYREEE (reference sequence). CDR3 sequence: CASSLECEEDDTNEKLFF. The CDR3 bases are TGTGCCAGCAGCTTGGAATGTGAGGAAGACGACACTAATGAAAAACTGTTTTTT.

The table lists this clonotype with a few counts. The chain joins TRBV28 to TRBJ2-1, with TRBD1 matching over 9 bases. CDR3 length: 12 amino acids. Trimming removed 6 bases from V and 9 bases from J; junction bases left unmatched: 3. From germline, CDR1 is MDHEN and CDR2 SYDVKM. CDR3 amino acids: CASRGQGIEQFF. CDR3 nucleotide sequence: TGTGCCAGCAGAGGACAGGGGATTGAGCAGTTCTTC.

This clonotype was observed many times. The chain carries TRBV5-8 and TRBJ2-7; TRBD1 might be the D (6 bases). The CDR3 is 14 amino acids. Trimming cost V 3 bases and J 5 bases, with 15 bases left between them. Per the germline V gene, CDR1 is SGHTS and CDR2 is YDEGEE. This chain's CDR3 is CASSSQGYGDEQYF. In DNA, the CDR3 is TGTGCCAGCAGCTCACAGGGCTATGGGGACGAGCAGTACTTC.

In regard to this clonotype: This may be a read error, as it is one base from a much larger clone. V is TRBV18 and J is TRBJ1-5; D possibly corresponds to TRBD1 (5 bases). The germline CDR1 and CDR2 sequences are KGHSH and LQKENI. CDR3 length: 15 amino acids. The CDR3 region is CASSPPGGSSQPQHF. DNA of the CDR3: TGTGCCAGCTCACCACCGGGGGGGAGCAGTCAGCCCCAGCATTTT.

The V gene is TRBV6-4, the J gene TRBJ2-3; TRBD2 agrees at 14 bases. The CDR3 has 18 amino acids. Germline trimming cut 4 bases from V and 2 bases from J; bases unmatched to any gene: 8. Germline V gives CDR1 MRHNA, CDR2 SNTAGT. The CDR3: CASSGGTSGSSDTDTQYF. The CDR3 DNA is TGTGCCAGCAGTGGAGGGACTAGCGGGAGTTCGGACACAGATACGCAGTATTTT.

This clonotype was counted between two and nine times. The CDR3, as DNA: TGCAGTGCTGCGCGTGAACTGGGGGAAAAACTGTTTTTT. Translating gives CSAARELGEKLFF. The chain joins TRBV20-1 to TRBJ1-4; no clear D gene. Between the trimmed V and J ends, which lost 5 bases and 8 bases, there was a span of 15 bases. Germline V CDR1 and CDR2: DFQATT, SNEGSKA (reference sequence). The CDR3 length is 13 residues.

The table lists this clonotype with many counts. The genes are TRBV5-1 and TRBJ2-2; D gene uncertain. The CDR3 length is 14 residues. V gave up 7 bases and J gave up 0 bases, with 10 bases separating them. From germline, CDR1 is SGHRS and CDR2 YFSETQ. CDR3 coding DNA: TGCGCCAGCCGGGCTCTTACGAACACCGGGGAGCTGTTTTTT. Translated, it gives CASRALTNTGELFF.

This clonotype was seen ten or more times. The chain combines TRBV10-3 with TRBJ2-7; D not certain. Trimming shortened V by 2 bases and J by 3 bases, and 5 bases separated the two germline ends. From germline, CDR1 is ENHRY and CDR2 SYGVKD. This CDR3 contains 12 residues. This CDR3 reads CAISESRYEQYF. The CDR3 DNA reads TGTGCCATCAGTGAGAGTCGCTACGAGCAGTACTTC.

To note about this clonotype: Sequence at one end of the junction differs from germline and may be a read error. The V call is TRBV7-2, the J call TRBJ2-1, with D unresolved. This CDR3 has 13 residues. Germline V gene data show CDR1 as SGHTA and CDR2 as FQGNSA. The CDR3 spells CASSLWASNERFF. CDR3 in DNA: TGTGCCAGCAGCTTATGGGCATCCAATGAGCGGTTCTTC.

The gene calls are TRBV5-4 and TRBJ2-1; 9 positions match TRBD1. The CDR3 consists of 12 residues. V shed 9 bases and J 7 bases; nucleotides not matched to a gene: 5. The V gene's germline CDR1 is SGHNT and CDR2 YYREEE (reference sequence). The CDR3 nucleotides read TGTGCCACCCAGGGACAGGGAAATGAGCAGTTCTTC. Translating it yields CATQGQGNEQFF.

This clonotype was seen ten or more times. V usage is TRBV30 and J usage is TRBJ2-1; D uncertain. The V gene lost 4 bases and the J gene lost 4 bases, with 5 bases spanning the gap. The CDR3 covers 11 residues. CDR1 is GTSNPN, CDR2 SVGIG, per germline (reference sequence). The CDR3 DNA sequence: TGTGCCTGGAAACTGTACAATGAGCAGTTCTTC. Protein product: CAWKLYNEQFF.

This clonotype was observed at least ten times. The V call is TRBV15, the J call TRBJ2-1; 7 bases map to TRBD2. With 1 base clipped from V and 8 bases from J, the junction kept 8 bases outside the gene matches. The V gene's germline CDR1 is LNHNV and CDR2 YYDKDF (reference sequence). The CDR3 sequence is 15 residues long. In DNA, the CDR3 is TGTGCCACCAGCAGAGGGGAGGGAGTGGTAGATGAGCAGTTCTTC. Translating gives CATSRGEGVVDEQFF.

This clonotype has more than one count but fewer than ten. This chain uses TRBV11-2 with TRBJ2-2; weak D call: TRBD1 (5 bases). The V end lost 5 bases, the J end lost 7 bases, and 17 bases lay between the germline ends. The CDR3 has 15 residues. Germline lookup yields CDR1 SGHAT and CDR2 FQNNGV. CDR3 nucleotide sequence: TGTGCCAGCAGCCGAATGGACAAACGAGGCGGGGAGCTGTTTTTT. It specifies CASSRMDKRGGELFF.

At least ten counts were recorded for this clonotype. The chain combines TRBV15 with TRBJ2-5, with D maybe TRBD2 (5 bases). The CDR3 sequence is 16 residues long. Germline loops: CDR1 LNHNV, CDR2 YYDKDF (reference sequence). V shed 5 bases and J shed 0 bases, with 16 bases lying between them. This chain's CDR3 is CATSFKGGSYQETQYF. CDR3 in DNA: TGTGCCACCAGCTTTAAGGGCGGGTCGTACCAAGAGACCCAGTACTTC.

This clonotype has only a few counts. The V gene is TRBV7-9, the J gene TRBJ2-1; either TRBD1 or TRBD2 may supply D (5 bases each). CDR3 length equals 13 residues. The ends were cut back, 5 bases at V and 3 bases at J, with 8 bases in the middle. The germline gives CDR1 SEHNR, CDR2 FQNEAQ (reference sequence). CDR3 in amino acids: CASSGTDYNEQFF. DNA for the CDR3: TGTGCCAGCAGCGGGACGGACTACAATGAGCAGTTCTTC.

Ten or more counts support this clonotype. In DNA form, the CDR3 reads TGCAGTGCTAGAGATCTATTAAAGGGACAGGGAAGGACCTACTCCTACAATGAGCAGTTCTTC. This gives the protein CSARDLLKGQGRTYSYNEQFF. The chain carries TRBV20-1 and TRBJ2-1, with TRBD1 matching over 9 bases. The CDR3 has 21 amino acids. V was clipped by 0 bases and J by 0 bases; unmatched bases: 18. CDR1 DFQATT and CDR2 SNEGSKA come from the germline V gene (reference sequence).

This clonotype has a count of ten or more. This rearrangement joins TRBV6-1 to TRBJ1-2; TRBD1 aligns across 9 bases. The CDR3 consists of 15 residues. Per the germline V gene, CDR1 is MNHNS and CDR2 is SASEGT. V lost 5 bases, J lost 5 bases, and 9 bases stayed unmatched. The CDR3 coding sequence is TGTGCCAGCAGTACCCCCGGGACAGGGAATTATGGCTACACCTTC. Amino acids: CASSTPGTGNYGYTF.

This clonotype appeared many times. The chain carries TRBV7-2 and TRBJ2-7, with no clear D. The V gene lost 0 bases and the J gene lost 6 bases, with 9 bases spanning the gap. Germline CDR1 reads SGHTA; CDR2 reads FQGNSA. This CDR3 has 13 residues. CDR3 protein: CASSLALGLEQYF. The CDR3 bases are TGTGCCAGCAGCTTAGCGCTAGGGCTCGAGCAGTACTTC.